The T cell receptor (beta chain) described here comes from a study of cytomegalovirus exposure and HLA in healthy donors. At the level of the study: An early release of data contained approximately 80 million unique TCRs, which came from HLA-typed donors.

Worth noting for this clone: Its antigen is still unknown.

The PCR used 60 Vbeta and 13 Jbeta primers. The assay was immunoSEQ multiplex PCR, and TCRdb's table has in-frame clones only and misses some. The sample shows some 130,000 clones, 75% to 85% of them seen only once. General study results and limits: Links to common viral pathogens appeared, in a later analysis, for several of the most significant clusters.

Germline lookup yields CDR1 LNHDA and CDR2 SQIVND (reference sequence). J was trimmed by 4 bases and V by 4 bases; bases with no gene match: 10. This CDR3 has 16 residues. Sample: PBMCs. This sequence joins TRBV19 and TRBJ1-2, with 9 bases lining up with TRBD1. This sequence originates from a male donor in good health and CMV-seronegative. As DNA, the CDR3 is TGTGCCAGTAGTAGACACCCGGACAGGGGAGGCTATGGCTACACCTTC. Translated: CASSRHPDRGGYGYTF.